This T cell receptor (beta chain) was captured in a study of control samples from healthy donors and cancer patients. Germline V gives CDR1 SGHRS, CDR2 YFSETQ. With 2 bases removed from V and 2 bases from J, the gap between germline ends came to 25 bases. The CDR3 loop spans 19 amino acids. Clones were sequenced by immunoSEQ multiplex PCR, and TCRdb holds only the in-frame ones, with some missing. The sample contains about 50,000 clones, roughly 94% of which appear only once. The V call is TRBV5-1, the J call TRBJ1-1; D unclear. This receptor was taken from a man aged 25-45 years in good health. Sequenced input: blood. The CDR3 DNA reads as TGCGCCAGCAGCTTCGCCCCCGGCGGCAGAAAGAACCTTAACACTGAAGCTTTCTTT. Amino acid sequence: CASSFAPGGRKNLNTEAFF.